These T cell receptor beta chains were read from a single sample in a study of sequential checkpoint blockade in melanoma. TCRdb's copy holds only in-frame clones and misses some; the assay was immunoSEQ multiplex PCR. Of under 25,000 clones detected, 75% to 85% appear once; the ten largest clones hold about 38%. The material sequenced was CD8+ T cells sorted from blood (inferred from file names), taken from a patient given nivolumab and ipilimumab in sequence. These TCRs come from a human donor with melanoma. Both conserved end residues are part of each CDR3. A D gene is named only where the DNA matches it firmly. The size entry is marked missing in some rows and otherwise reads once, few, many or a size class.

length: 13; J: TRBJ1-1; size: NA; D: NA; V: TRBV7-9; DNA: TGTGCCAGCAGATTGACAGTAACCTCTGAAGCTTTCTTT; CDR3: CASRLTVTSEAFF
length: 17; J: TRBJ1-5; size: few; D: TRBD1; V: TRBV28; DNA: TGTGCCAGCAGTTATCGGTCAGGGGGAGAGGGCAATCAGCCCCAGCATTTT; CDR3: CASSYRSGGEGNQPQHF
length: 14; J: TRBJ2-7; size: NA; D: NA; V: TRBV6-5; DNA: TGTGCCAGCAGTGGACGGGGGGCCTCCTACGAGCAGTACTTC; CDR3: CASSGRGASYEQYF
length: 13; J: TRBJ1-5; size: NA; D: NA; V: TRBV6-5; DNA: TGTGCCAGCAGTTATGGGCTCAATCAGCCCCAGCATTTT; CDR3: CASSYGLNQPQHF
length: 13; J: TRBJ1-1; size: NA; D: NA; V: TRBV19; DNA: TGTGCCAGTCTTGACGGGGACTCCATCGGAGCTTTCTTT; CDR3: CASLDGDSIGAFF
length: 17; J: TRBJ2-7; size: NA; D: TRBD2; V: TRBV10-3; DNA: TGTGCCATCAGTGAGAGGGGTCTAGCGGGGGGCTTTGAGGAGCAGTACTTC; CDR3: CAISERGLAGGFEEQYF
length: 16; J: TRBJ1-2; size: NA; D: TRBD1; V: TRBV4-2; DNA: TGTGCCAGCAGCCAAGATCGACAGGGCCGGCGGTATGGCTACACCTTC; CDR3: CASSQDRQGRRYGYTF
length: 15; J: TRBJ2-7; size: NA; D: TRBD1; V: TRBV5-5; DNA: TGTGCCAGCAGCTTAACAGGGGGCTCGATCTACGAGCAGTACTTC; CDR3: CASSLTGGSIYEQYF
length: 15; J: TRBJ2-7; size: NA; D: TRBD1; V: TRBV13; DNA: TGTGCCAGCAGCGGGGGACAGGGGGTCACCTACGAGCAGTACTTC; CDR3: CASSGGQGVTYEQYF
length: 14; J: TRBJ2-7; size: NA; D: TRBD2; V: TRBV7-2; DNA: TGTGCCAGCAGCCTGGGACTAGCGGCCTACGAGCAGTACTTC; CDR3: CASSLGLAAYEQYF
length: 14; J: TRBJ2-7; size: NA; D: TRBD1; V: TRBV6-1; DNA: TGTGCCAGCAGAGACTTCGACAGGGGATACGAGCAGTACTTC; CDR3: CASRDFDRGYEQYF
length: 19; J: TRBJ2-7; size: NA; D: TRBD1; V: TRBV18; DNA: TGTGCCAGCTCACCACTTTGGTCGGACGATGGGCAGGGGGCGGGCGAGCAGTACTTC; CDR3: CASSPLWSDDGQGAGEQYF
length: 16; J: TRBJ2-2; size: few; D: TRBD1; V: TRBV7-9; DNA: TGTGCCAGCAGCCCGGGACAGGGAGGATACACCGGGGAGCTGTTTTTT; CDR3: CASSPGQGGYTGELFF
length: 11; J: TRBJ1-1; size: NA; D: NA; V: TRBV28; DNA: TGTGCCAGCAGTTTCGTGACAGAAGCTTTCTTT; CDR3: CASSFVTEAFF
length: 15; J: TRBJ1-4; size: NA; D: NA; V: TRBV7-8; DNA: TGTGCCAGCAGCCCGAAAGAGAGAACTAATGAAAAACTGTTTTTT; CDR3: CASSPKERTNEKLFF
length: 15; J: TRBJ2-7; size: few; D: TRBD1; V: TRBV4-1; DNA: TGCGCCAGCAGCCAGGCTACAGGGGCGGTATACGAGCAGTACTTC; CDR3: CASSQATGAVYEQYF